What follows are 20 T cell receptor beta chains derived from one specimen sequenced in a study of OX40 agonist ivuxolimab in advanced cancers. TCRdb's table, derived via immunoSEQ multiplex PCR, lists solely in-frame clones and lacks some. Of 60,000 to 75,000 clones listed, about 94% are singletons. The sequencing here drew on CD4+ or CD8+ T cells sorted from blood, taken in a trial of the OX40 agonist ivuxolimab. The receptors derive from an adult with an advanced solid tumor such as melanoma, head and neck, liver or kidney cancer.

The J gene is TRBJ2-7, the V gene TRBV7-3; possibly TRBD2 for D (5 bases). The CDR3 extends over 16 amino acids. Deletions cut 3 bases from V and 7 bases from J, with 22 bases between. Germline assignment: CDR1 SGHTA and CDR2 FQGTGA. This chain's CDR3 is CASSFSSGWASGEQYF. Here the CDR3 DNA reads TGTGCCAGCAGCTTCTCGTCAGGCTGGGCCTCGGGGGAGCAGTACTTC.

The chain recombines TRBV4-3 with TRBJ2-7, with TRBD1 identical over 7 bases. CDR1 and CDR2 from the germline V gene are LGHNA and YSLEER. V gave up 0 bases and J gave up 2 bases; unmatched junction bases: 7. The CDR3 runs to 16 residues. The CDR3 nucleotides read TGCGCCAGCAGCCAAGATCCCGGGACAGTTACCTACGAGCAGTACTTC. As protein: CASSQDPGTVTYEQYF.

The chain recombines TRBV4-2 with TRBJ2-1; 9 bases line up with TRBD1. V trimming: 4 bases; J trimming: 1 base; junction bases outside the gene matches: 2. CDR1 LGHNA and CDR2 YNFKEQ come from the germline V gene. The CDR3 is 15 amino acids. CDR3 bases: TGTGCCAGCAGCCTCGGGACAGGGTCCTACAATGAGCAGTTCTTC. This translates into CASSLGTGSYNEQFF.

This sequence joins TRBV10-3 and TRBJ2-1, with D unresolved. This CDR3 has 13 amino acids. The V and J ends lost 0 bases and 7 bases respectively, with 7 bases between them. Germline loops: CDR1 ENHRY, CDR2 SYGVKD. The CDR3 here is CAISESDSNEQFF. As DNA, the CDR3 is TGTGCCATCAGTGAGTCAGACTCGAATGAGCAGTTCTTC.

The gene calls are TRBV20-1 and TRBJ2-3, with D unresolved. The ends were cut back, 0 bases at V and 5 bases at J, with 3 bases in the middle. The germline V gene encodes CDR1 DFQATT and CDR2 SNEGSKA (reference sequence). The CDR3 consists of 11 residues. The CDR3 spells CSAREIDTQYF. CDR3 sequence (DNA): TGCAGTGCTAGAGAAATAGATACGCAGTATTTT.

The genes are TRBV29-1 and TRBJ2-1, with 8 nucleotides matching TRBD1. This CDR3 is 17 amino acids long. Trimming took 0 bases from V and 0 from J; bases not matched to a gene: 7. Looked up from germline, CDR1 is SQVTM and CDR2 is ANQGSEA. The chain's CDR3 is CSVEDTTGAISYNEQFF. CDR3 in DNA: TGCAGCGTTGAAGACACGACAGGGGCAATCTCCTACAATGAGCAGTTCTTC.

The CDR3 reads CAISESRSTSLINYGYTF. CDR3 bases: TGTGCCATCAGTGAGTCGCGGTCCACTTCGCTTATTAACTATGGCTACACCTTC. The chain uses TRBV10-3 and TRBJ1-2; D is undetermined. Germline-derived CDR1 and CDR2 are ENHRY and SYGVKD. This CDR3 has 18 residues. Trimming removed 0 bases at V and 1 base at J, with 18 bases between.

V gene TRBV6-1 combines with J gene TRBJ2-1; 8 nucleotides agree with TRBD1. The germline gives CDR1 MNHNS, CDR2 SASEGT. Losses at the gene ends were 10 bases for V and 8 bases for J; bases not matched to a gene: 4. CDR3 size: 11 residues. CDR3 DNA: TGTGCCATCCTGGACAGGGATGAGCAGTTCTTC. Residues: CAILDRDEQFF.

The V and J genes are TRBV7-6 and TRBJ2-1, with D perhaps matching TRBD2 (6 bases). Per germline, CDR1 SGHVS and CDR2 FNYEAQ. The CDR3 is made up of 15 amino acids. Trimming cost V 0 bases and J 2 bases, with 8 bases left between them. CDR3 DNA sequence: TGTGCCAGCAGCTTAGCGGCGGGAACCTACAATGAGCAGTTCTTC. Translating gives CASSLAAGTYNEQFF.

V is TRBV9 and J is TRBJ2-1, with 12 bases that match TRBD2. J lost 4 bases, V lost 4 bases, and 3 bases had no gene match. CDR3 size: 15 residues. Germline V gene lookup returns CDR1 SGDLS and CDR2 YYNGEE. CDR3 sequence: CASSPGLAGYNEQFF. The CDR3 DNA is TGTGCCAGCAGCCCAGGACTAGCGGGGTACAATGAGCAGTTCTTC.

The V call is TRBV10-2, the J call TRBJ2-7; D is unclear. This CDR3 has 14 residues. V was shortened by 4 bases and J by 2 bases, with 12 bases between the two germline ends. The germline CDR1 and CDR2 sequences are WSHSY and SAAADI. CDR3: CASSAPGLTYEQYF. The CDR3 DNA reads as TGCGCCAGCAGTGCCCCCGGGCTTACCTACGAGCAGTACTTC.

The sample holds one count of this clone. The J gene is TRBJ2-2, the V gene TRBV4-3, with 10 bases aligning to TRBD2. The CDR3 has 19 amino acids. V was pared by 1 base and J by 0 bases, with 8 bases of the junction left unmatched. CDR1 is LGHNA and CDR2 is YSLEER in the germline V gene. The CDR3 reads CASSQVWTSGVPNTGELFF. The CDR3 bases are TGCGCCAGCAGCCAAGTTTGGACTAGCGGAGTGCCGAACACCGGGGAGCTGTTTTTT.

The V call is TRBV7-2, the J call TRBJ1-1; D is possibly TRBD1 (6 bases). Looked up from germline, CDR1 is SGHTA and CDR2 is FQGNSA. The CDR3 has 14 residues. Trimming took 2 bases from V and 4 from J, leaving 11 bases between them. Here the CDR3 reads CASSLTGGITEAFF. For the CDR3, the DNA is TGTGCCAGCAGCTTAACTGGGGGCATCACTGAAGCTTTCTTT.

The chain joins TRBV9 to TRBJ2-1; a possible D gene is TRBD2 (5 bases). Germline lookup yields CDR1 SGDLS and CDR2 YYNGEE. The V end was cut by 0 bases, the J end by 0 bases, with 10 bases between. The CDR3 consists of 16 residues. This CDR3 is CASSVGRAGSYNEQFF. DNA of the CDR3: TGTGCCAGCAGCGTAGGACGTGCGGGCTCCTACAATGAGCAGTTCTTC.

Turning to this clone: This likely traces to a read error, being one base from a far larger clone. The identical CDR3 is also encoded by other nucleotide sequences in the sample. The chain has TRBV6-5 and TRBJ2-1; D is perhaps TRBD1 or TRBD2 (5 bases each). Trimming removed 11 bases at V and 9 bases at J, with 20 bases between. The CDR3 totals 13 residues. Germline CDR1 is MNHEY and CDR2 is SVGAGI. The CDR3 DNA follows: TGTGCCGGGTCTACGGGACCATGGGGTGAGCAGTTCTTC. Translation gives CAGSTGPWGEQFF.

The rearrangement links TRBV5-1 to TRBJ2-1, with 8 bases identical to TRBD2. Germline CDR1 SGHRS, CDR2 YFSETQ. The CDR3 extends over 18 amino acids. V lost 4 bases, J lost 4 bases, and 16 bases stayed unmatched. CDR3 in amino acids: CASSLGEGSGTYYNEQFF. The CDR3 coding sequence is TGCGCCAGCAGCCTGGGGGAAGGTAGCGGGACCTATTACAATGAGCAGTTCTTC.

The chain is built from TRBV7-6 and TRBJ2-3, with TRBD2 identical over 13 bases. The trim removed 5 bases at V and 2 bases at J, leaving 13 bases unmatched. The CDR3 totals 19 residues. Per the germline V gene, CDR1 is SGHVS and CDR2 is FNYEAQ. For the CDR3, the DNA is TGTGCCAGCAGCAATACAAGGACTAGCGGGAGAATGGACACAGATACGCAGTATTTT. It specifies CASSNTRTSGRMDTDTQYF.

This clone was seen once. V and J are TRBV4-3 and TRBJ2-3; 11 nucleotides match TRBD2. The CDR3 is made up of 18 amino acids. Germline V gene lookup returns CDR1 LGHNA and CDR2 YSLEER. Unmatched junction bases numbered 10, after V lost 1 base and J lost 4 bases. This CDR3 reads CASSQGKGLAGGADTQYF. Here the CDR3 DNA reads TGCGCCAGCAGCCAAGGGAAGGGGCTAGCGGGAGGAGCAGATACGCAGTATTTT.

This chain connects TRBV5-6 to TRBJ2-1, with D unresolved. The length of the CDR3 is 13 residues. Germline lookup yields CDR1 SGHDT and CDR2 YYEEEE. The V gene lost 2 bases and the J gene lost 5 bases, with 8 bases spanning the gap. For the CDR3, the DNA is TGTGCCAGCAGCTTTGCCAGAGACAATGAGCAGTTCTTC. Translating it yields CASSFARDNEQFF.

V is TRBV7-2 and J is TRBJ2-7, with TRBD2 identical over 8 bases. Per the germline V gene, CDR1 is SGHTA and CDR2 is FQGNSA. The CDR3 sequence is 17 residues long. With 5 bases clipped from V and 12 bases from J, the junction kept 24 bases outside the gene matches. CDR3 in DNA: TGTGCCAGCAGCGCCACGTGGGTGCGTTCAGCGGGAGTATTTCGGTACTTC. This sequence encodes CASSATWVRSAGVFRYF.